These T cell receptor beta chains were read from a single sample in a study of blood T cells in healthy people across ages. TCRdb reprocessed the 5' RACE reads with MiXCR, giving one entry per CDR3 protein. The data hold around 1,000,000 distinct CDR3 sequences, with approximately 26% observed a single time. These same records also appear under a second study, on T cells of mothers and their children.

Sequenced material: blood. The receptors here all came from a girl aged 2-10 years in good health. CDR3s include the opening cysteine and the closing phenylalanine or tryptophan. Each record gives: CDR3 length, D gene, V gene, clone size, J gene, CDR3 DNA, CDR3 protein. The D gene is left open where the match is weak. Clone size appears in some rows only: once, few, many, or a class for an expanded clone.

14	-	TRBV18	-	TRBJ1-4	TGTGCCAGCTCACCCTTACAGGGTGCGGAAAAACTGTTTTTT	CASSPLQGAEKLFF
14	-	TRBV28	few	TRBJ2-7	TGTGCCAGCAGTATTGACACAGGTACCTACGAGCAGTACTTC	CASSIDTGTYEQYF
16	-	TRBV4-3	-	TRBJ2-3	TGCGCCAGCAGCCAAAGTTGGGGGGCCTACACAGATACGCAGTATTTT	CASSQSWGAYTDTQYF
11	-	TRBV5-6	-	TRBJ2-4	TGTGCCAGCAGCCGGAGGAACATTCAGTACTTC	CASSRRNIQYF
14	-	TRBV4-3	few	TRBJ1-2	TGCGCCAGCAGCCATTCACTAGGGACTTCTGGCTACACCTTC	CASSHSLGTSGYTF
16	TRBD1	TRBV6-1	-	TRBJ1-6	TGTGCCAGCAGTCCCACAGGGGGACAAACACATTCACCCCTCCACTTT	CASSPTGGQTHSPLHF
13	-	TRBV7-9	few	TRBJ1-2	TGTGCCAGCAGTCCCTCAGGGGTTAATGGCTACACCTTC	CASSPSGVNGYTF
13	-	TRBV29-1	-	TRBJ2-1	TGCAGCGTCGCGAGGGTTTCGTACAATGAGCAGTTCTTC	CSVARVSYNEQFF
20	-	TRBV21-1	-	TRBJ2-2	TGTGCCAGCAGCCCTCAGGGAGAACAGGGTAAAGAGGGGAACACCGGGGAGCTTTTTTTT	CASSPQGEQGKEGNTGELFF
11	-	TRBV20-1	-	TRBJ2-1	TGCAGTGCCACCATTATGGATGAGCAGTTCTTC	CSATIMDEQFF
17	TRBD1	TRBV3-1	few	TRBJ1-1	TGTGCCAGCAGCCAAAGTGGGGACAGGTCCATGAACACTGAAGCTTTCTTT	CASSQSGDRSMNTEAFF
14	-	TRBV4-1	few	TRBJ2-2	TGCGCCAGCAGCCAAATCGATACCACCGGGGAGCTGTTTTTT	CASSQIDTTGELFF
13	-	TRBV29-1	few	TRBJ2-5	TGCAGCGTTGAGGCAGGGGATCAGGAGACCCAGTACTTT	CSVEAGDQETQYF
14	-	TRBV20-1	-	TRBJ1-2	TGCAGTGCTCCCACAGGAGGATCTTTAAATGGCTACACCTTC	CSAPTGGSLNGYTF
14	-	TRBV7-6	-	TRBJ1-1	TGTGCCAGCAGCTTATCGGACGGTTCCTCTGAAGCTTTCTTT	CASSLSDGSSEAFF
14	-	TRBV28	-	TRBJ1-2	TGTGCCAGCAGTATTTACCCAGGGGTTTCGGGCTACACCTTC	CASSIYPGVSGYTF
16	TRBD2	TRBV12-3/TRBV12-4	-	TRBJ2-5	TGTGCCAGCAGTCCTGGTCAACTAGCGGCGCGGGAGACCCAGTACTTC	CASSPGQLAARETQYF
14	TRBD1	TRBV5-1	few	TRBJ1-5	TGCGCCAGCAGCTTGGAGGGGGCGAATCAGCCCCAGCATTTT	CASSLEGANQPQHF
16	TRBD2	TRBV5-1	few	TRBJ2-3	TGCGCCAGCAGCTTCTTACCGGGAGGGCCGGGAGATACGCAGTATTTT	CASSFLPGGPGDTQYF
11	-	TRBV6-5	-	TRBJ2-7	TGTGCCAGCAGTTCGGAATTTGAGCAGTACTTC	CASSSEFEQYF
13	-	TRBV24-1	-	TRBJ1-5	TGTGCCACCAGTGATTTAGGAAATCAGCCCCAGCATTTT	CATSDLGNQPQHF
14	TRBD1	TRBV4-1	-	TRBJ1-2	TGCGCCAGCAGCCATCCAGGGGGCGCGGGGGGCTACACCTTC	CASSHPGGAGGYTF
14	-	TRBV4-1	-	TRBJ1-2	TGCGCCAGCAGCCGGTCGGGGGAGGGCTATGGCTACACCTTC	CASSRSGEGYGYTF
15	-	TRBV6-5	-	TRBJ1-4	TGTGCCAGCAGACCTAGAGAGCCAGGGGACGAAAAACTGTTTTTT	CASRPREPGDEKLFF
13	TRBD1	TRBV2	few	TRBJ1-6	TGTGCCAGCATTGGACAGGGGGATTCACCCCTCCACTTT	CASIGQGDSPLHF
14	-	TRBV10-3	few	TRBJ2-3	TGTGCCATCGGTTTGGGCGTCGGCACAGATACGCAGTATTTT	CAIGLGVGTDTQYF
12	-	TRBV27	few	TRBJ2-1	TGTGCCAGCAGTTTCAATCTCCATGAGCAGTTCTTC	CASSFNLHEQFF
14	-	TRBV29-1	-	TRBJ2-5	TGCAGCGTTGAGGTGGTGGGGATACAAGAGACCCAGTACTTC	CSVEVVGIQETQYF
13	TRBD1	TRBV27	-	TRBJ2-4	TGTGCCAGCAGTTGGGACAGGTGGAACATTCAGTACTTC	CASSWDRWNIQYF
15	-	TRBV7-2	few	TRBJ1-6	TGTGCCAGCAGCTTCAAGGGTCAGAGTAATTCACCCCTCCACTTT	CASSFKGQSNSPLHF
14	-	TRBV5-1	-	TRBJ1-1	TGCGCCAGCAGCTTTCGGGTGGGGAACACTGAAGCTTTCTTT	CASSFRVGNTEAFF
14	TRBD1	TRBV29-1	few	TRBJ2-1	TGCAGCGTTGAAGATCAGACAGGGGGCGTTGAGCAGTTCTTC	CSVEDQTGGVEQFF
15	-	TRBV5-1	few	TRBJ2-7	TGCGCCAGCAGCGATGGGACGTTGAGCTCCTACGAGCAGTACTTC	CASSDGTLSSYEQYF
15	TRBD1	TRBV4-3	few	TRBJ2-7	TGCGCCAGCAGCCCAGGGGGGACAGGGACCTACGAGCAGTACTTC	CASSPGGTGTYEQYF
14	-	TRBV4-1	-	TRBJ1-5	TGCGCCAGCAGCCAAGTAGGGAGGAATCAGCCCCAGCATTTT	CASSQVGRNQPQHF
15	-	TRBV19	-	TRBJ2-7	TGTGCCAGTAGCTTCTCGGGCCTCGCGACGTACGAGCAGTACTTC	CASSFSGLATYEQYF
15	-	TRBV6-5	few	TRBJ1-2	TGTACCAGCAGTTACTCGACGATAGCTAACTATGGCTACACCTTC	CTSSYSTIANYGYTF
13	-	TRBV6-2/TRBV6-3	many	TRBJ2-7	TGTGCCAGCAGTTACGGCAGGCTCTACGAGCAGTACTTC	CASSYGRLYEQYF
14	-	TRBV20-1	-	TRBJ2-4	TGCAGTGCTGTCACCCAGGGACCTGAAAACATTCAGTACTTC	CSAVTQGPENIQYF
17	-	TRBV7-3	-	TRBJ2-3	TGTGCCAGCAGCTTACTGGGGGGTGGGGCCTTGGCAGATACGCAGTATTTT	CASSLLGGGALADTQYF
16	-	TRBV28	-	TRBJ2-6	TGTGCCAGCAGTTTAATCTTGGGAGTTGGGGCCAACGTCCTGACTTTC	CASSLILGVGANVLTF
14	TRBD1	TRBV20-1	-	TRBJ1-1	TGCAGTGCCAATACCCCGGGACAGGGCGGTTGGGCTTTCTTT	CSANTPGQGGWAFF
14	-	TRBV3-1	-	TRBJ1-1	TGTGCCAGCAGCCTGGGGTCCGAAACAACTGGAGCTTTCTTT	CASSLGSETTGAFF
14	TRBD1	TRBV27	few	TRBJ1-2	TGTGCCAGCAGTTTATCAGGGGGCAACTATGGCTACACCTTC	CASSLSGGNYGYTF
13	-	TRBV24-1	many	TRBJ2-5	TGTGCCACCAGCCTCGGGTACCAAGAGACCCAGTACTTC	CATSLGYQETQYF
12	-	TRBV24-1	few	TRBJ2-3	TGTGCCACCAGTGATTTAATTCATACGCAGTATTTT	CATSDLIHTQYF
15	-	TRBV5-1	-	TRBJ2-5	TGCGCCAGCAGCTTGCTCAAAGCAGATCAAGAGACCCAGTACTTC	CASSLLKADQETQYF
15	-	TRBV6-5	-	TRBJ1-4	TGTGCCAGCGGGATGACCGGGCCGAGAGGTGAAAAACTGTTTTTT	CASGMTGPRGEKLFF